The 27 T cell receptor beta chains given below trace back to one sample, sequenced in a study of blood T cells in healthy people across ages. It was with a sample-barcoded 5' primer and a J-beta primer mix that a second PCR of about 6 to 11 cycles was run. MiXCR, applied by TCRdb to the 5' RACE reads, yields one record per CDR3 protein. The table includes around 650,000 distinct CDR3 sequences, 32% detected once. Sequences were obtained from blood. The origin of the receptors is a woman of 80 years or more in good health.

The V and J genes are TRBV30 and TRBJ2-5; 7 bases are a match to TRBD1. The germline CDR1 and CDR2 sequences are GTSNPN and SVGIG (reference sequence). This CDR3 spans 14 amino acids. The V and J ends lost 2 bases and 2 bases, in that order; junction bases with no gene match: 5. The CDR3 coding sequence is TGTGCCTGGAGTCGGACAGGTCCTCAAGAGACCCAGTACTTC. Its translation: CAWSRTGPQETQYF.

This clonotype showed up many times. J is TRBJ1-2 and V is TRBV6-6; D remains unclear. This CDR3 spans 12 amino acids. V was cut by 6 bases and J by 5 bases, with 10 bases left in between. Per the germline V gene, CDR1 is MNHNY and CDR2 is SVGAGI (reference sequence). For the CDR3, the DNA is TGTGCCAGCAGGGAGCGGGATTATGGCTACACCTTC. Translated, it gives CASRERDYGYTF.

A few counts support this clonotype. The chain uses TRBV5-6 and TRBJ1-1; 10 bases are shared with TRBD1. The V and J ends lost 3 bases and 11 bases, in that order; junction bases with no gene match: 16. This CDR3 region has 16 residues. CDR1 and CDR2 from the germline V gene are SGHDT and YYEEEE. The CDR3 reads CASSWGTGVSALVAFF. The CDR3 DNA sequence: TGTGCCAGCAGCTGGGGGACAGGGGTCTCCGCATTAGTGGCTTTCTTT.

With respect to this clonotype: One base away lies a much larger clone, so this may be a sequencing read error. The J gene is TRBJ1-2, the V gene TRBV7-3, with D perhaps TRBD1 (5 bases). This CDR3 has 14 residues. Trimming took 3 bases from V and 7 from J, leaving 15 bases between them. Germline CDR1 is SGHTA and CDR2 is FQGTGA. The CDR3 DNA reads as TGTGCCAGCAGCTTCTGGGACGGTGGAGGTGGCTACACCTTC. Its translation is CASSFWDGGGGYTF.

Ten or more counts support this clonotype. This chain joins TRBV20-1 and TRBJ2-5, with D perhaps assigned TRBD1 or TRBD2 (5 bases each). From germline, CDR1 is DFQATT and CDR2 SNEGSKA (reference sequence). The CDR3 length is 14 residues. V shed 3 bases and J shed 1 base, with 12 bases lying between them. CDR3 in DNA: TGCAGTGCTAGTGAGGGGACCACCCAAGAGACCCAGTACTTC. Translation: CSASEGTTQETQYF.

The chain combines TRBV6-5 with TRBJ1-6; D gene uncertain. V was cut by 6 bases and J by 7 bases, with 13 bases left in between. Germline V gene data show CDR1 as MNHEY and CDR2 as SVGAGI. The CDR3 runs to 14 residues. The CDR3 here is CASRFRDRNSPLHF. As DNA, the CDR3 is TGTGCCAGCAGGTTCCGGGATAGGAATTCACCCCTCCACTTT.

In its sample, this clonotype was seen many times. The chain recombines TRBV29-1 with TRBJ2-1; tentative D call: TRBD1 (6 bases). This CDR3 has 11 amino acids. Trimming removed 4 bases from V and 14 bases from J, with 15 bases in between. Germline V lookup: CDR1 SQVTM, CDR2 ANQGSEA. The CDR3 region is CSVGGDRQEFF. CDR3 sequence (DNA): TGCAGCGTTGGGGGAGACAGGCAGGAGTTCTTC.

The V call is TRBV5-1, the J call TRBJ2-7; D perhaps matches TRBD1 (6 bases). V was shortened by 0 bases and J by 11 bases, with 30 bases between the two germline ends. Germline CDR1 is SGHRS and CDR2 is YFSETQ. The CDR3 totals 18 residues. This CDR3 is CASSLEGRGAWGQETKYF. The DNA of the CDR3 is TGCGCCAGCAGCTTGGAGGGCAGGGGAGCTTGGGGGCAAGAGACCAAGTACTTC.

This clonotype was recorded many times. V is TRBV6-5 and J is TRBJ1-5; D is possibly TRBD1 (5 bases). Germline V gene data show CDR1 as MNHEY and CDR2 as SVGAGI. CDR3 size: 14 residues. V lost 2 bases, J lost 4 bases, and 9 bases lay in between. In DNA form, the CDR3 reads TGTGCCAGCAGTTACGGGGCAGCAAATCAGCCCCAGCATTTT. This translates into CASSYGAANQPQHF.

This clonotype was seen a few times. The chain recombines TRBV7-2 with TRBJ1-5; TRBD1 might be the D (5 bases). Trimming removed 1 base at V and 6 bases at J, with 13 bases between. This CDR3 region has 15 residues. From germline, CDR1 is SGHTA and CDR2 FQGNSA. The CDR3 sequence is CASSLGSGKSQPQHF. DNA of the CDR3: TGTGCCAGCAGCTTAGGGTCAGGGAAAAGTCAGCCCCAGCATTTT. Full variable domain (remainder filled in from reference TRBV7-2 and TRBJ1-5): GAGVSQSPSNKVTEKGKDVELRCDPISGHTALYWYRQSLGQGLEFLIYFQGNSAPDKSGLPSDRFSAERTGGSVSTLTIQRTQQEDSAVYLCASSLGSGKSQPQHFGDGTRLSIL.

This clonotype was seen repeatedly, ten times or more. The chain has TRBV20-1 and TRBJ2-1, with 7 bases identical to TRBD2. In germline, CDR1 is DFQATT, CDR2 SNEGSKA (reference sequence). V shed 2 bases, J shed 4 bases, and the junction held 8 bases outside the gene matches. The CDR3 is made up of 15 amino acids. CDR3 residues: CSARRAGTIYNEQFF. As DNA, the CDR3 is TGCAGTGCTAGACGAGCCGGGACTATTTACAATGAGCAGTTCTTC.

This clonotype was recorded at least ten times. The chain carries TRBV5-1 and TRBJ2-5; 9 positions agree with TRBD2. The CDR3 covers 16 residues. Germline V gives CDR1 SGHRS, CDR2 YFSETQ. J gave up 5 bases and V 0 bases, and 8 bases lay outside the gene matches. CDR3 protein: CASSLVARGGRETQYF. CDR3 sequence (DNA): TGCGCCAGCAGCTTGGTGGCGCGGGGGGGCCGGGAGACCCAGTACTTC.

This clonotype was counted between two and nine times. This chain uses TRBV28 with TRBJ1-5, with a tentative D call TRBD1 (6 bases). The germline CDR1 and CDR2 sequences are MDHEN and SYDVKM. The CDR3 is 15 amino acids. The germline V and J ends were trimmed by 5 bases and 0 bases, with 11 bases remaining between them. This CDR3 reads CASSGEGHSNQPQHF. The CDR3 DNA is TGTGCCAGCAGTGGGGAGGGACATAGCAATCAGCCCCAGCATTTT. Variable domain in full (rest from reference TRBV28 and TRBJ1-5): DVKVTQSSRYLVKRTGEKVFLECVQDMDHENMFWYRQDPGLGLRLIYFSYDVKMKEKGDIPEGYSVSREKKERFSLILESASTNQTSMYLCASSGEGHSNQPQHFGDGTRLSIL.

In this sample, this clonotype turned up many times. As DNA, the CDR3 is TGTGCCAGCAGCTTACCCCGGCGGTCTAGCTTTGCCAAGAGCTCCTACAATGAGCAGTTCTTC. It specifies CASSLPRRSSFAKSSYNEQFF. The chain employs TRBV7-2 and TRBJ2-1, with D maybe TRBD2 (5 bases). V was cut by 2 bases and J by 0 bases, with 26 bases left in between. The CDR3 loop spans 21 amino acids. Germline loops: CDR1 SGHTA, CDR2 FQGNSA.

This chain joins TRBV20-1 and TRBJ1-1; 7 nucleotides line up with TRBD1. J gave up 5 bases and V 6 bases, and 9 bases lay outside the gene matches. The CDR3 loop spans 13 amino acids. Per the germline V gene, CDR1 is DFQATT and CDR2 is SNEGSKA (reference sequence). CDR3 amino acids: CSAYQGGRTEAFF. CDR3 in DNA: TGCAGTGCCTATCAGGGGGGTCGAACTGAAGCTTTCTTT.

Comments on this clonotype: This may be a read error, as it is one base from a much larger clone. V is TRBV20-1 and J is TRBJ2-1; TRBD2 matches 9 bases. J gave up 9 bases and V 5 bases, and 14 bases lay outside the gene matches. Per germline, CDR1 DFQATT and CDR2 SNEGSKA (reference sequence). CDR3 size: 15 residues. The CDR3 DNA sequence: TGCAGTGCTCGAGGACTGCGGGGGGGCCGTGGTGAGCAGTTCTTC. This codes for CSARGLRGGRGEQFF.

J is TRBJ1-5 and V is TRBV7-8; D call uncertain. With 3 bases removed from V and 9 bases from J, the gap between germline ends came to 15 bases. This CDR3 has 14 residues. Germline V gene sequence: CDR1 SGHVS, CDR2 FQNEAQ. The DNA for the CDR3 is TGTGCCAGCAGCTTGCAGGACGGTGCGGGGCCCCAGCATTTT. Translating gives CASSLQDGAGPQHF.

This clonotype was seen at least ten times. CDR3 nucleotide sequence: TGCAGTGCTAGCCAACAGGGGGAGTCAGAGACCCAGTACTTC. This translates into CSASQQGESETQYF. The chain links TRBV20-1 to TRBJ2-5; 8 bases match TRBD1. The CDR3 is 14 amino acids. Germline loops: CDR1 DFQATT, CDR2 SNEGSKA (reference sequence). V lost 3 bases, J lost 4 bases, and 7 bases stayed unmatched.

This clonotype was observed at least ten times. The chain is built from TRBV4-2 and TRBJ2-7; the D gene is possibly TRBD1 (6 bases). CDR1 and CDR2 (germline): LGHNA, YNFKEQ. This CDR3 spans 15 amino acids. Trimming took 2 bases from V and 3 from J, leaving 14 bases between them. The CDR3 loop is CASSQSRDIVYEQYF. The CDR3 DNA is TGTGCCAGCAGCCAAAGCCGGGACATAGTCTACGAGCAGTACTTC.

Comment on this clonotype: A junction boundary mismatches the germline segment, possibly from a read error. This chain connects TRBV20-1 to TRBJ2-7; TRBD2 aligns across 11 bases. Germline V CDR1 and CDR2: DFQATT, SNEGSKA (reference sequence). CDR3 length: 13 residues. The DNA of the CDR3 is TGCTGTGCTAGGACTAGCGGGCTCTACGAGCAGTACTTC. Protein product: CCARTSGLYEQYF.

Of note for this clonotype: The junction does not match germline at one end; this may be a read error. The chain is built from TRBV7-2 and TRBJ2-3, with D possibly matching TRBD1 (5 bases). CDR3 length equals 14 residues. Germline CDR1 reads SGHTA; CDR2 reads FQGNSA. CDR3 sequence (DNA): TGTGCCAGCAGCTCCCAGGGTCAGGGCGTTACGCGGTATTTT. This sequence encodes CASSSQGQGVTRYF.

This chain links TRBV7-9 with TRBJ2-3; perhaps TRBD2 as D (7 bases). This CDR3 is 18 amino acids long. V was trimmed by 5 bases and J by 2 bases, leaving 23 bases between them. The germline V gene encodes CDR1 SEHNR and CDR2 FQNEAQ (reference sequence). The DNA for the CDR3 is TGTGCCAGCAGCAAATCAACTGAGGCGGGGGCGGTCACAGATACGCAGTATTTT. This encodes CASSKSTEAGAVTDTQYF.

In the case of this clonotype: Since a much larger clone is just one base distant, this may be a read error. CDR3 in DNA: TGTGCCAGCAGCTTAACAGGGGCCCTTTCCTACAATGAGCAGTACTTC. It translates to CASSLTGALSYNEQYF. The chain joins TRBV7-3 to TRBJ2-1; D may be TRBD1 (5 bases). Near its end, the DNA agrees better with TRBJ2-7, so the J call may be wrong. Germline CDR1 is SGHTA and CDR2 is FQGTGA. The length of the CDR3 is 16 residues.

This clonotype has more than one count but fewer than ten. A much larger clonotype is one base distant, so this may be a read error. The rearrangement links TRBV10-3 to TRBJ1-2, with 9 bases fitting TRBD1. CDR3 length: 13 residues. Germline V CDR1 and CDR2: ENHRY, SYGVKD. The CDR3 DNA sequence: TGTGCCATCCAAGGGACAGGGAACTATAGCTACACCTTC. This translates into CAIQGTGNYSYTF.

This clonotype was recorded at least ten times. The V and J genes are TRBV5-1 and TRBJ2-1; 7 nucleotides match TRBD2. Trimming took 4 bases from V and 7 from J; bases not matched to a gene: 8. Germline CDR1 reads SGHRS; CDR2 reads YFSETQ. This CDR3 has 14 residues. The CDR3 loop is CASSGGLLRNEQFF. The CDR3 DNA follows: TGCGCCAGCAGCGGGGGACTACTCCGGAATGAGCAGTTCTTC.

This clonotype was detected many times. The chain couples TRBV20-1 to TRBJ2-3, with D uncertain. V was trimmed by 8 bases and J by 2 bases, leaving 11 bases between them. CDR1 is DFQATT and CDR2 is SNEGSKA in the germline V gene (reference sequence). There are 12 residues in the CDR3. CDR3 DNA: TGCAGTCCCTCGACTTACACAGATACGCAGTATTTT. Translating it yields CSPSTYTDTQYF.

As to this clonotype: Since a much larger clone is just one base distant, this may be a read error. This chain links TRBV28 with TRBJ2-5, with TRBD1 identical over 10 bases. The DNA end lines up better with TRBJ2-1; the J call may be wrong. CDR3 length: 18 residues. From germline, CDR1 is MDHEN and CDR2 SYDVKM. The CDR3: CASSFSTGGAGHQETQFF. In DNA form, the CDR3 reads TGTGCCAGCAGTTTCTCGACAGGGGGCGCGGGACATCAAGAGACCCAGTTCTTC.